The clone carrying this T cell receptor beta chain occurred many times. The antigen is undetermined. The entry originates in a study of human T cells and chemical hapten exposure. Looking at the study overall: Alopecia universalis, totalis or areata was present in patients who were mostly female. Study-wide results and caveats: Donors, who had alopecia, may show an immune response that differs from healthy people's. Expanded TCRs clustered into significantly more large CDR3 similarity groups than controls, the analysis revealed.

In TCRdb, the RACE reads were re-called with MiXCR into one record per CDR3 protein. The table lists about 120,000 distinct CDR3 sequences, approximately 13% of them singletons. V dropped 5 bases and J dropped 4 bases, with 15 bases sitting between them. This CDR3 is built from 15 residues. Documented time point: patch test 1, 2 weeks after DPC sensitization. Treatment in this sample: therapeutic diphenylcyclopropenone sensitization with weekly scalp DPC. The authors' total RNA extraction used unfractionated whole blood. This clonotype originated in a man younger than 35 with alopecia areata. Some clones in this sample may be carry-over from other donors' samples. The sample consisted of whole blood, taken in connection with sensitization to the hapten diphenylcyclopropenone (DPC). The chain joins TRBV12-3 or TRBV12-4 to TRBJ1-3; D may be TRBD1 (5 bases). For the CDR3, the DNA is TGTGCCAGCAGTCGGATGGGGGAGTACGGAAACACCATATATTTT. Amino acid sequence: CASSRMGEYGNTIYF.